Included here is one TCR beta chain sequence, with context. There is no known antigen for this receptor. No much larger clone exists at a distance of one base, and base qualities are not known. Receptor amplification or capture employed the immunoSEQ multiplex PCR assay. The multiplex PCR relied on a mix of 60 forward primers for TCR Vbeta segments and 13 reverse primers for TCR Jbeta segments. The CDR3 region of rearranged TCR beta genes was amplified from genomic DNA with a multiplex PCR assay. The amplified TCR beta libraries were sequenced on the Illumina HiSeq System as 87-base-pair reads. Per the original workflow: A later analysis counted around 72 million unique TCR beta chains across the approximately 700 repertoires, and approximately 11 million of these chains were shared by at least two donors. Raw reads were error-corrected and collapsed into unique sequences by a nearest-neighbor algorithm in which closely related sequences were merged to remove PCR and sequencing errors. Alignment of CDR3 sequences to IMGT reference sequences was used to assign V, D and J gene segments. For a sequence to be retained, at least a six-nucleotide match to both a V gene segment and a J gene segment was required. Rearrangements were called productive when the CDR3 lacked stop codons and stayed in frame with V and J; all others were non-productive. CDR3 was defined according to IMGT convention as the region running from the second conserved V-encoded cysteine to the conserved J-encoded phenylalanine. The earlier analysis of about 590 of the donors excluded sequences that lacked an unambiguous match to a single V gene segment. An earlier analysis of fewer than 650 of the donors classified V segments as functional when productive rearrangements were above 56.7% and as segregating when the standard deviation between donors was above 5%. A statistical classification framework was developed to diagnose cytomegalovirus status using the catalog of TCR beta chain sequences. V and J gene assignment, in a later analysis, came from comparing TCR nucleotide sequences with IMGT/GENE-DB human TR gene sequences. In a later analysis, CDR3 sequences and most-parsimonious VDJ recombination scenarios were assigned using the TCRdist pipeline. In a later analysis, every TCR beta chain was defined by the combination of its CDR3 amino acid sequence and its V-gene family, and reads without a unique V-gene family were dropped. As a way to deal with suspected cross-contamination and a sequencing artifact, a later analysis dropped 592 nucleotide sequences that were highly shared and had low generation probability. In a later analysis, a clonal expansion index was calculated for each public chain from normalized within-repertoire ranks of inferred template counts. In a later analysis, generation probabilities were computed using a VDJ recombination model fitted to out-of-frame rearrangements, and the results were checked against IGoR. In a later analysis, hypergeometric tests were used to score TCR-TCR, TCR-HLA and TCR-CMV co-occurrence, with a repertoire-size bias correction applied to TCR pairs. A later analysis estimated false discovery rates by permuting HLA or CMV assignments 20 times. In a later analysis, co-occurring TCRs were grouped with DBSCAN, and TCRdist sequence similarity was added when clustering was performed within HLA-allele-positive subsets. Repertoires with fewer than 30,000 or more than 120,000 public chains, plus five repertoires with anomalous nucleotide sharing, were excluded from co-occurrence clustering. TCRdb took over this immuneACCESS table, retaining in-frame rearrangements with V and J assigned. Such tables are incomplete; in checked studies, under half of the missing clones stem from an unresolved V gene, and the remainder is unexplained. Clone size and V and J calls were adopted from that table, with D and trimming inferred from the DNA. For this sample there are more than 150,000 clones; 75% to 90% appear just once. The leading ten clones occupy less than 2% of the sample.

In total, more than 500 healthy bone marrow donors made up the cohort. All cohort members were sampled while nominally healthy, although unrecorded immune exposures were likely present. The donor was CMV seronegative and belonged to the group of over 300 seronegative cohort members. Each donor provided a peripheral blood sample, and peripheral blood mononuclear cells were used for TCR beta sequencing. Genomic DNA extraction from the blood cell samples was performed with the Qiagen DNeasy Blood Extraction Kit. The CDR3 covers 18 residues, taking in both the cysteine and the phenylalanine. The sequence is cut down to CDR3 DNA, 54 bases in frame from base 1. Here V drops 0 bases and J drops 4 bases, and the junction holds 13 bases not matched to any gene. Sequences SGHRS (CDR1) and YFSETQ (CDR2) are obtained from the germline V gene. The data were taken from a study of cytomegalovirus exposure and HLA in healthy donors (dated by TCRdb to the late 2010s). A note on the overall study: An earlier analysis of some 500 of the donors reported 250 to 300 Gb of sequence data and about 100 million unique TCR beta sequences from about 200 million T cells. To predict cytomegalovirus infection status, the study combined high-throughput TCR immunosequencing, statistical association of individual TCRs with disease status, and machine learning. Rather than drawing on any new phenotypic data, the later analysis identified candidate immune exposures from TCR beta sequences and the way those sequences occurred across donors. Every repertoire in the discovery cohort had been generated on one and the same sequencing platform. Among roughly 400 genotyped donors of the cohort, an average of around 250,000 unique TCR beta nucleotide sequences was sequenced per donor, of which about 19% were non-productive. The study was designed to test whether signatures of past pathogen exposure could be identified by cataloging public T cell receptors. Along with the roughly 700-subject first cohort, a separate validation cohort of around 110 different subjects was used. Of the roughly 400 genotyped donors, 81% fell in the genetic ancestry cluster associated with self-reported Caucasian donors. Typing coverage differed by locus: A, B, C, DRB1 and DQB1 were typed in roughly 629-630 donors, DQA1 in about 550, DPA1 in around 610, and DPB1 in around 490. An earlier analysis of fewer than 700 of the donors applied high-throughput TCR beta sequencing to assess whether each TCR beta V gene segment acted as functional or pseudogenic. Donor age, sex, ethnicity and CMV serostatus were collected together with the repertoire data. A later analysis re-examined previously published TCR beta repertoires from hundreds of donors and added high-resolution HLA genotyping to investigate patterns of TCR occurrence. About 310 gigabases of sequencing data and tens of millions of unique TCR sequences were included in an early release covering 500 to 750 HLA-typed donors. Four to six DR-DQ haplotypes were handled as single units for association and clustering because linkage in the cohort was strong. A later genetic analysis used genome-wide SNP genotypes for 398 of the 666 donors, treating that subset as a discovery cohort. Class I and class II HLA loci were covered by the typing at four-digit resolution. The study used immunosequencing to profile the T cell repertoires of 600 to 850 subjects and linked those repertoires to cytomegalovirus serostatus. General conclusions and limits of the study: Across donors, most TCR sequences were observed very rarely, whereas some public TCRs were present in many individuals. Some 16 rarely observed V segments, including chromosome 9 orphons, were excluded from the earlier analysis of several hundred of the donors because counts were too low. A later analysis reported that several top co-occurrence clusters appeared linked to parvovirus B19, influenza, CMV and Epstein-Barr virus. Compared with the roughly 700-donor mean, donors in an Asian-associated ancestry cluster had fewer N-insertions in productive TCRs, according to a later genetic analysis. In an earlier analysis of some 550 of the donors, most TCR beta V segments were observed in productive rearrangements about 87% or about 30% of the time, broadly matching IMGT annotations. Correlated functional status among segregating V segments might reflect linkage disequilibrium, but an unknown experimental factor could not be ruled out. In both the original and validation cohorts, the classifier was reported to diagnose cytomegalovirus status with high specificity and sensitivity. Specific HLA alleles were associated with 16,951 TCR beta sequences at a false discovery rate of 0.05 in a later analysis. An association between a missense DCLRE1C variant and V-gene and J-gene trimming of TCR beta chains was found in a later genetic analysis and replicated in an independent cohort. Assigning TCR associations to individual alleles was difficult when HLA alleles, especially DR and DQ, strongly co-occurred. For the cohort, immune exposure information was limited to CMV serostatus. In a later analysis, HLA-associated TCR beta chains showed more clonal expansion and lower generation probabilities than non-associated chains that were equally common. In this cohort, only TCR beta chains were sequenced, and detectable features were limited by the absence of alpha or paired-chain data. Some IMGT-functional V segments, including TRBV6-2 and TRBV6-3, could not be told apart with the 87-base-pair reads, so those segments were excluded. A cluster of highly shared sequence variants was judged likely to be a technical artifact of the sequencing pipeline. In vitro tests confirmed that a few of the cytomegalovirus-associated TCR beta chains recognize cytomegalovirus antigens. A further reported finding was that TCR beta sequences accurately predicted the HLA-A and HLA-B alleles for most subjects in the first cohort. Because HLA typing was missing for some donors at each locus, association tests included only the typed subset. The authors suggested that the approach could potentially be generalized to other disease states and immunological phenotypes. In a later analysis, TCR association rates were found to vary across HLA loci, with the most associated TCRs seen for DRB1 alleles and the fewest for HLA-C alleles. Roughly uniform sequencing depth across donors was assumed in presence/absence analyses, although this assumption may not hold. A total of 164 TCR beta chains were listed by the study as associated with cytomegalovirus. In a later analysis, most CMV-associated TCR beta chains were found to appear HLA-restricted, with HLA associations seemingly driven largely by CMV exposure.

The specimen sequenced was PBMCs. The rearranged chain carries TRBV5-1 and TRBJ2-5; 9 of the junction bases match TRBD2. The clonotype originates from a woman aged 18-30 years in good health and CMV-seronegative. The nucleotides are TGCGCCAGCAGCTTGGCCAAGGAGGGTAGCGGGGGCCGAGAGACCCAGTACTTC. Translated, it reads CASSLAKEGSGGRETQYF.